This TCR beta chain derives from a study of blood T cells in healthy people across ages. A sample-barcoded 5' primer and a J-beta primer mix were used in a second PCR of about 6 to 11 cycles. TCRdb fed the 5' RACE reads into MiXCR, producing one record per CDR3 protein. This table has 1.5 million or so distinct CDR3 sequences, 42% appearing once. This clonotype was seen more than once but under ten times. The origin of this receptor is a woman between 18 and 29 years old in good health. The sample consisted of blood.

Here the CDR3 DNA reads TGTGCCAGTGGGAGACTAGCGGGCCCCGGGACCCAGTACTTC. This encodes CASGRLAGPGTQYF. The chain employs TRBV4-2 and TRBJ2-5; TRBD2 aligns across 10 bases. Germline lookup yields CDR1 LGHNA and CDR2 YNFKEQ. V lost 9 bases, J lost 7 bases, and 11 bases stayed unmatched. CDR3 length: 14 residues.